This T cell receptor (beta chain) was captured by sequencing in a study of CD8 T cells in Susac syndrome (dated by TCRdb to the late 2010s). Context from the whole study: The study used repertoire sequencing to test whether antigen drove CD8+ T cell activation and differentiation in Susac syndrome. The clonality of the CD8+ T cell repertoire was compared across approximately 11 healthy donors, roughly 14 Susac syndrome patients and around 16 multiple sclerosis patients.

On the study overall, not on this receptor specifically: The study acknowledged that relatively few individuals were included in the TCR sequencing and HLA analysis.

Peripheral blood CD8+ and CD4+ T cells from healthy donors, Susac syndrome patients and multiple sclerosis patients were profiled by high-throughput TCR beta sequencing. Multiple sclerosis controls were treatment-naive patients with stable or active relapsing-remitting disease fulfilling revised McDonald criteria. Bulk CD8+ and CD4+ T cells were purified by magnetic negative isolation, whereas CD8+ TEMRA cells were enriched by FACS. Blood was collected in EDTA tubes and processed within 24 hours, with PBMCs isolated through density gradient centrifugation. PBMCs intended for TCR sequencing were cryopreserved in liquid nitrogen and were subsequently thawed in a 37 degrees C water bath. A purity of at least 90% was achieved for sorted or isolated CD4+, CD8+ and CD8+ TEMRA cells. RNA was extracted using the RNeasy kit, and about 0.45 to 1 ug of the RNA was reverse transcribed with random hexamers. The immunoSEQ multiplex PCR assay, which covers 54 Vbeta and 13 Jbeta segments, was used to amplify TCR beta CDR3 regions. Bias from PCR amplification was corrected by using a synthetic template baseline for primer optimization and for computational correction. From the authors' description of their analysis: Reads were annotated to V, D and J genes per IMGT and analyzed with immunoSEQ Analyzer, keeping only productive sequences. Clonality was computed as one minus Shannon entropy normalized by log2 of the number of productive unique sequences. For each patient and control, public and private clones were evaluated within the 100 most prevalent clones. Clones were defined as Susac-specific when absent from the healthy and MS cohorts, from some 1,100 published viral clones and from other ImmuneACCESS disease sequences. TCRdb redid the processing of the public reads, applying fastp at Q25 and MiXCR, and retained in-frame beta chains. Every entry covers one CDR3 protein and lists the most common genes and DNA from its rows. TCRdb, not the original authors, processed these V and J calls. The sample profile shows about 60,000 distinct CDR3 sequences; around 96% of them were found once. About 0.6% of the sample comes from the top ten.

The CDR3, cysteine through phenylalanine, is 14 amino acids long. Kept here is only the CDR3 DNA, which spans 42 bases and is read in frame from base 1. The CDR1 and CDR2 encoded by the germline V gene are SGDLS and YYNGEE. The germline V end is reduced by 2 bases and the J end by 0 bases; junction bases left unmatched: 2. With regard to this clonotype: The antigen it binds to is not known. No qualities accompany the bases; no much larger clone lies one base away.

The receptor chain draws on TRBV9 and TRBJ2-7; TRBD2 fits 7 bases in the junction. Sequencing was carried out using CD8+ T cells from PBMCs. The receptor was isolated from a human donor with multiple sclerosis. The CDR3 protein is CASSVASGSYEQYF. In nucleotide form, the sequence is TGTGCCAGCAGCGTGGCTAGCGGCTCCTACGAGCAGTACTTC.